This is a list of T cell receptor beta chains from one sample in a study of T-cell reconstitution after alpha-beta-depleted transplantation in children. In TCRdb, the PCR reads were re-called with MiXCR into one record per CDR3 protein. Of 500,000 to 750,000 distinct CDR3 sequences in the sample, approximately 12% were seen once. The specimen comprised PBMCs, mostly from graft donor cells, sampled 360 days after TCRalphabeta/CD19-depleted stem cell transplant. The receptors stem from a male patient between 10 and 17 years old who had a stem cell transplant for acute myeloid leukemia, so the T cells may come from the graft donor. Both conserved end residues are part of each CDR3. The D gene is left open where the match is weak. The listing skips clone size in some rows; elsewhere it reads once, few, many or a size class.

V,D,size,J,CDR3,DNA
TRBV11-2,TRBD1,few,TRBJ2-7,CASTDGTEREDAYEQYF,TGTGCCAGCACCGACGGGACAGAGAGGGAAGACGCCTACGAGCAGTACTTC
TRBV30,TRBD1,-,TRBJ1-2,CAWDPGDRGRYGYTF,TGTGCCTGGGACCCCGGGGACAGGGGGCGTTATGGCTACACCTTC
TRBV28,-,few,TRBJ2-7,CASSFRSDLVEQYF,TGTGCCAGCAGTTTTCGATCCGATTTGGTCGAGCAGTACTTC
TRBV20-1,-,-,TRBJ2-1,CSAPPDGHYNEQFF,TGCAGTGCTCCCCCGGATGGTCACTACAATGAGCAGTTCTTC
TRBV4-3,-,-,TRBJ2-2,CASSAPPGPRGELFF,TGCGCCAGCAGCGCGCCGCCCGGTCCTCGCGGGGAGCTGTTTTTT
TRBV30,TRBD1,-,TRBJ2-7,CAWSRRGFRGYEQYF,TGTGCCTGGAGTCGCAGGGGGTTCAGGGGCTACGAGCAGTACTTC
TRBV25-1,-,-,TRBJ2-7,CASSWWGGPSDEQYF,TGTGCCAGCAGCTGGTGGGGGGGGCCTTCCGACGAGCAGTACTTC
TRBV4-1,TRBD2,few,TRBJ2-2,CASSQERLAGGNTGELFF,TGCGCCAGCAGCCAAGAGAGACTAGCGGGAGGGAACACCGGGGAGCTGTTTTTT
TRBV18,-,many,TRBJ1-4,CASSPGEKLFF,TGTGCCAGCTCACCGGGAGAAAAACTGTTTTTT
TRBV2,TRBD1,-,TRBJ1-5,CASSEQGANQPQHF,TGTGCCAGCAGTGAGCAGGGGGCGAATCAGCCCCAGCATTTT
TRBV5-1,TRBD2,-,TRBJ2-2,CASSLRGRSDTGELFF,TGCGCCAGCAGCTTACGCGGGAGGAGTGACACCGGGGAGCTGTTTTTT
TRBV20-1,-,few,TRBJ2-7,CSARWTSSYEQYF,TGCAGTGCTCGCTGGACGAGCTCCTACGAGCAGTACTTC
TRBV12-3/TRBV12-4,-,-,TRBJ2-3,CVTAVYPADTQYF,TGTGTAACTGCAGTTTACCCTGCAGATACGCAGTATTTT
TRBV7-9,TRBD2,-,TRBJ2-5,CASSLRRREGETQYF,TGTGCCAGCAGCTTACGACGGCGGGAGGGAGAGACCCAGTACTTC
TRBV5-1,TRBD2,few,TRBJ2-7,CASSPLGGSPEHEQYF,TGCGCCAGCAGCCCCCTGGGCGGGAGCCCCGAGCACGAGCAGTACTTC
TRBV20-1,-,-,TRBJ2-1,CSARAPSLQNEQFF,TGCAGTGCTAGAGCCCCTTCCCTACAGAATGAGCAGTTCTTC
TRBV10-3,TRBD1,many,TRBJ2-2,CAIKGTGNTGELFF,TGTGCCATCAAAGGGACAGGGAACACCGGGGAGCTGTTTTTT
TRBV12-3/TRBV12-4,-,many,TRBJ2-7,CASSLGLFGHEQYF,TGTGCCAGCAGTTTAGGGCTCTTTGGTCACGAGCAGTACTTC
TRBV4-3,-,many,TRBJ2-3,CASSQDIRDTQYF,TGCGCCAGCAGCCAAGATATAAGGGATACGCAGTATTTT
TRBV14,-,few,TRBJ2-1,CASSQDRFPRQFF,TGTGCCAGCAGCCAAGATCGATTCCCCAGGCAGTTCTTC
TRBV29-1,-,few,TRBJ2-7,CSVRAMSYEQYF,TGCAGCGTTCGAGCCATGTCCTACGAGCAGTACTTC
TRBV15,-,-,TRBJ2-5,CATENPPEETQYF,TGTGCCACCGAGAATCCTCCTGAAGAGACCCAGTACTTC
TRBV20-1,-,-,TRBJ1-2,CSATGTEDYGYTF,TGCAGTGCCACCGGGACCGAAGACTATGGCTACACCTTC
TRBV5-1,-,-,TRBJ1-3,CASSPSRAVRPSSGNTIYF,TGCGCCAGCAGCCCGTCTCGGGCTGTGAGGCCCAGCTCTGGAAACACCATATATTTT
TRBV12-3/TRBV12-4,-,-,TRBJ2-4,CASSLSANSAIAKNIQYF,TGTGCCAGCAGTTTGTCCGCCAACTCCGCCATAGCCAAAAACATTCAGTACTTC
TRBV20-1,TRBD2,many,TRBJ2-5,CSAPWASGLGETQYF,TGCAGTGCGCCCTGGGCTAGCGGGTTGGGGGAGACCCAGTACTTC
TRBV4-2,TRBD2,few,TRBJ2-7,CASSQRVSGRAPYEQYF,TGTGCCAGCAGCCAAAGAGTAAGCGGGAGGGCCCCCTACGAGCAGTACTTC
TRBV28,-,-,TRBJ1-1,CASRAGGTEAFF,TGTGCCAGCAGAGCTGGGGGCACTGAAGCTTTCTTT
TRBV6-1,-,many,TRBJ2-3,CASGPTANTDTQYF,TGTGCCAGCGGGCCGACAGCGAACACAGATACGCAGTATTTT
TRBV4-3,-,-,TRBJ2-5,CASSQERGRYVETQYF,TGCGCCAGCAGCCAAGAACGAGGACGATATGTGGAGACCCAGTACTTC
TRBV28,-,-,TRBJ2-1,CASSFSRALYNEQFF,TGTGCCAGCAGTTTCAGTAGGGCTCTGTACAATGAGCAGTTCTTC
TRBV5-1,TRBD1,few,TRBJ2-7,CASSFPGQDDEQYF,TGCGCCAGCAGCTTCCCCGGACAGGACGACGAGCAGTACTTC
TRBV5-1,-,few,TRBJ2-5,CASSLQSGQETQYF,TGCGCCAGCAGCTTGCAATCTGGCCAAGAGACCCAGTACTTC
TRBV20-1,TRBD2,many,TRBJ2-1,CSARSGEGRSNEQFF,TGCAGTGCCAGATCTGGGGAGGGCCGTTCCAATGAGCAGTTCTTC
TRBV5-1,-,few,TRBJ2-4,CASSLYGLDNIQYF,TGCGCCAGCAGCTTGTATGGGTTGGACAACATTCAGTACTTC
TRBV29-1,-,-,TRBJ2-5,CSAEGAELQETQYF,TGCAGCGCTGAGGGCGCGGAACTTCAAGAGACCCAGTACTTC